This TCR beta chain was captured by sequencing in a study of cytomegalovirus exposure and HLA in healthy donors. Germline CDR1 and CDR2: MNHEY and SMNVEV (reference sequence). Trimming shortened V by 1 base and J by 2 bases, and 9 bases separated the two germline ends. The CDR3 has 14 amino acids. In regard to this clone: Its antigen is not known.

Study outcomes and limitations: According to the study, approximately 150 TCR beta chains were cytomegalovirus-associated. A later analysis reported that several of the most significant clusters appeared to be linked to common viral pathogens, among them Epstein-Barr virus. About 87% or about 30% of the time was how often most TCR beta V segments were productive, according to an earlier analysis.

PCR primers comprised 60 Vbeta and 13 Jbeta primers. Only in-frame clones appear in the TCRdb table, and some are missing; sequencing was by immunoSEQ multiplex PCR. Of roughly 97,000 clones in the sample, around a tenth are singletons; the top ten hold about 5%. This clonotype was obtained from a man in his fifties in good health and CMV-seropositive. The sequencing input was PBMCs. J is TRBJ2-7 and V is TRBV27, with D possibly TRBD2 on 7 matching bases. CDR3 loop: CASSLWGGTYEQYF. Here the CDR3 DNA reads TGTGCCAGCAGTTTATGGGGGGGCACCTACGAGCAGTACTTC.